The sequence of this TCR beta chain was determined in a study of memory CD4+ T cells and cytomegalovirus serostatus. The sort gate was single viable CD3+CD4+CD8-CD45RO+ cells for memory CD4+ T cells. This CDR3 comprises 14 residues. V was cut by 9 bases and J by 2 bases, with 14 bases left in between. Germline CDR1 and CDR2: LNHDA and SQIVND (reference sequence). Sequencing was performed with immunoSEQ multiplex PCR; in TCRdb, only in-frame clones are kept and a portion is missing. The sample consists of under 45,000 clones, roughly four fifths of them appearing once. Sequencing used memory CD4+ T cells from blood. The genes are TRBV19 and TRBJ1-5; maybe TRBD1 (6 bases). The sequence was obtained from an adult in good health and CMV-seronegative. CDR3 region: CASQWGAGNQPQHF. The CDR3 coding sequence is TGTGCCAGCCAGTGGGGGGCCGGCAATCAGCCCCAGCATTTT.